The text below deals with one T cell receptor (beta chain). These data come from a study of blood T cell repertoires in COVID-19. Study in general: Sites across the United States, Italy and Spain contributed samples from acute and convalescent COVID-19. Sources were T cells, B-cell-depleted T cells, or PBMCs; the material itself was cDNA or gDNA.

The trim removed 2 bases at V and 0 bases at J, leaving 5 bases unmatched. This CDR3 comprises 17 residues. In germline, CDR1 is MNHNS, CDR2 SASEGT. Authors' analysis steps: Amplification of reference gene primers was used by the study to estimate nucleated cell counts. Here immunoSEQ multiplex PCR was the method, and the copy in TCRdb shows in-frame clones only, minus some. The D gene and trimming were derived from the DNA, and the V and J assignments and clone size from that table. This table has 150,000 to 200,000 clones, 85% to 95% appearing once. The chain has TRBV6-1 and TRBJ1-4; 8 bases match TRBD1. This clonotype originated in a man aged 50 to 60 with acute or convalescent COVID-19. The source material was peripheral blood. This CDR3 reads CASSERTGSATNEKLFF. CDR3 bases: TGTGCCAGCAGTGAAAGGACAGGGTCCGCAACTAATGAAAAACTGTTTTTT.